This T cell receptor beta chain was found in a study of cytomegalovirus exposure and HLA in healthy donors. Study details: HLA-typed donors contributed about 85 million unique TCRs, which were held in an early data release. General observations from the study: Previously analyzed data showed that most TCR beta V segments were productive at a frequency of about 87% or about 30%. Follow-up analysis later connected one missense variant in DCLRE1C with trimming of TCR beta V- and J-genes. TCR association rates varied by HLA locus in a later analysis, with DRB1 highest and HLA-C lowest.

V was clipped by 5 bases and J by 1 base, with 9 bases between them. This CDR3 has 13 amino acids. The germline V gene encodes CDR1 SQVTM and CDR2 ANQGSEA. A word on this clone: Its target is not known.

PCR involved 60 Vbeta and 13 Jbeta primers. Using immunoSEQ multiplex PCR, the repertoire was profiled, and TCRdb retains in-frame clones only, with some absent. The sample yields 150,000 to 200,000 clones, about 75% seen once. The sequenced sample was PBMCs. The rearrangement links TRBV29-1 to TRBJ2-1; D is unclear. This TCR derives from a woman between 40 and 55 years old in good health and CMV-seropositive. Here the CDR3 reads CSVLYDSYNEQFF. The CDR3 DNA is TGCAGCGTTCTCTATGATTCCTACAATGAGCAGTTCTTC.